This entry lists 22 T cell receptor beta chains sequenced from one sample in a study of CD8+CD57+ T cells in acquired aplastic anemia. The TCR beta profiling, which covered VDJ combination and CDR3 sequence, was carried out using genomic DNA as the template. A single record per CDR3 protein comes from TCRdb applying MiXCR to the reads. The data show 150,000 to 200,000 distinct CDR3 sequences, about three fifths seen once. Sequenced input: sorted CD4+, CD8+, or CD8+CD57+ T cells (not recorded which) from PBMCs. These receptors were collected from a human donor with severe aplastic anemia or a healthy control (not recorded which).

The sample holds a few counts of this clonotype. The chain is built from TRBV24-1 and TRBJ2-5; 8 nucleotides match TRBD1. The germline V gene has CDR1 KGHDR and CDR2 SFDVKD. This CDR3 comprises 15 residues. V dropped 3 bases and J dropped 3; count of bases not matched to a gene: 5. The CDR3 bases are TGTGCCACCAGTGATAATGACAGGGGAGAAGAGACCCAGTACTTC. Translated: CATSDNDRGEETQYF.

This clonotype was detected a few times. The gene calls are TRBV24-1 and TRBJ2-5; D unclear. Trimming took off 5 bases at V and 4 bases at J, with 16 bases between the two ends. Per germline, CDR1 KGHDR and CDR2 SFDVKD. The CDR3 totals 15 residues. CDR3 coding DNA: TGTGCCACCAGTGTGGGCAGGTATGAACCAGAGACCCAGTACTTC. It codes for CATSVGRYEPETQYF.

This clonotype was observed a handful of times. The CDR3 DNA is TGTGCCATCAGTGAGTCAGTTGATAGCACAGATACGCAGTATTTT. Its translation is CAISESVDSTDTQYF. The chain couples TRBV10-3 to TRBJ2-3; D remains unclear. The length of the CDR3 is 15 residues. Germline-derived CDR1 and CDR2 are ENHRY and SYGVKD. V gave up 0 bases and J gave up 0 bases, with 7 bases separating them.

The V call is TRBV2, the J call TRBJ1-6; TRBD1 matches 8 bases. CDR3 length: 14 residues. Trimming removed 9 bases from V and 4 bases from J; junction bases left unmatched: 5. Germline V lookup: CDR1 SNHLY, CDR2 FYNNEI. The CDR3 sequence: CARTQGGYNSPLHF. The CDR3 bases are TGTGCCAGGACACAGGGGGGGTATAATTCACCCCTCCACTTT.

V is TRBV7-2 and J is TRBJ2-5; D not certain. Between the trimmed V and J ends, which lost 5 bases and 4 bases, there was a span of 14 bases. Germline loops: CDR1 SGHTA, CDR2 FQGNSA. CDR3 length equals 14 residues. The CDR3 DNA reads TGTGCCAGCAGCACCGGACCGAAGAGAGAGACCCAGTACTTC. Amino acids: CASSTGPKRETQYF.

This clonotype was detected many times. The chain recombines TRBV12-3 or TRBV12-4 with TRBJ2-1, with D possibly called TRBD1 or TRBD2 (5 bases each). V lost 2 bases, J lost 10 bases, and 15 bases lay in between. This CDR3 has 14 residues. As DNA, the CDR3 is TGTGCCAGCAGTTTACTCTCGGGTGGGGACGAGCAGTTCTTC. It is translated as CASSLLSGGDEQFF.

The rearrangement links TRBV7-9 to TRBJ2-7, with unresolved D. The CDR3 runs to 13 residues. Germline assignment: CDR1 SEHNR and CDR2 FQNEAQ (reference sequence). The germline V and J ends were trimmed by 5 bases and 0 bases, with 8 bases remaining between them. The CDR3 sequence is CASSPDVSYEQYF. DNA of the CDR3: TGTGCCAGCAGCCCGGACGTCTCCTACGAGCAGTACTTC.

The J gene is TRBJ1-1, the V gene TRBV9, with a possible D match to TRBD1 (5 bases). This CDR3 spans 12 amino acids. Germline CDR1 is SGDLS and CDR2 is YYNGEE. With 4 bases removed from V and 8 bases from J, the gap between germline ends came to 12 bases. The CDR3 coding sequence is TGTGCCAGCAGCTCAGCAGGGACGGAAGCTTTCTTT. Amino acid sequence: CASSSAGTEAFF.

The CDR3 loop reads CASSSTSPPFGELFF. CDR3 DNA: TGTGCCAGCAGCTCGACCTCCCCACCGTTCGGGGAGCTGTTTTTT. The chain employs TRBV7-9 and TRBJ2-2; D is undetermined. The CDR3 totals 15 residues. Per the germline V gene, CDR1 is SEHNR and CDR2 is FQNEAQ (reference sequence). V was clipped by 4 bases and J by 7 bases, with 16 bases between them.

V usage is TRBV12-3 or TRBV12-4 and J usage is TRBJ2-7, with D possibly being TRBD1 or TRBD2 (5 bases each). Trimming cost V 6 bases and J 3 bases, with 21 bases left between them. The length of the CDR3 is 16 residues. The DNA for the CDR3 is TGTGCCAGCAGACCCAGTTGGGGGACCGGTAACTACGAGCAGTACTTC. Its protein is CASRPSWGTGNYEQYF.

This chain uses TRBV20-1 with TRBJ2-5, with 8 bases matching TRBD2. The germline CDR1 and CDR2 sequences are DFQATT and SNEGSKA (reference sequence). V dropped 1 base and J dropped 4; count of bases not matched to a gene: 2. The CDR3 is made up of 13 amino acids. CDR3 in DNA: TGCAGTGCTAGAGGTCTAGCGGGAGAGACCCAGTACTTC. It yields the protein CSARGLAGETQYF.

The chain links TRBV5-1 to TRBJ2-1; the match to TRBD2 covers 11 bases. CDR1 is SGHRS and CDR2 is YFSETQ in the germline V gene. V shed 0 bases and J 4 bases; nucleotides not matched to a gene: 3. The CDR3 runs to 16 residues. CDR3 loop: CASSLVGTSGYNEQFF. Here the CDR3 DNA reads TGCGCCAGCAGCTTGGTAGGGACTAGCGGATACAATGAGCAGTTCTTC.

The chain employs TRBV4-1 and TRBJ2-1; perhaps TRBD2 as D (5 bases). With 0 bases removed from V and 9 bases from J, the gap between germline ends came to 9 bases. This CDR3 has 13 amino acids. Germline loops: CDR1 MGHRA, CDR2 YSYEKL. Here the CDR3 DNA reads TGCGCCAGCAGCCAAGATCATGAGGGTGAGCAGTTCTTC. As protein: CASSQDHEGEQFF.

This clonotype was recorded at least ten times. The J gene is TRBJ2-7, the V gene TRBV2, with a weak D call TRBD1 (5 bases). V was trimmed by 7 bases and J by 4 bases, leaving 5 bases between them. Per germline, CDR1 SNHLY and CDR2 FYNNEI. CDR3 length: 10 amino acids. The CDR3 here is CASKGYEQYF. The CDR3 DNA sequence: TGTGCCAGCAAGGGGTACGAGCAGTACTTC.

This clonotype was detected a few times. The V and J genes are TRBV7-9 and TRBJ2-1; TRBD2 aligns across 15 bases. The germline V gene has CDR1 SEHNR and CDR2 FQNEAQ (reference sequence). Germline trimming cut 5 bases from V and 14 bases from J; bases unmatched to any gene: 10. CDR3 length: 15 residues. CDR3 coding DNA: TGTGCCAGCAGCGTATCCGGGACTAGCGGGGGGACGGAGTTCTTC. Its protein product is CASSVSGTSGGTEFF.

The gene calls are TRBV2 and TRBJ2-3; D may match TRBD1 or TRBD2 (5 bases each). The CDR3 runs 14 residues. V gave up 9 bases and J gave up 0 bases, with 13 bases separating them. Germline V lookup: CDR1 SNHLY, CDR2 FYNNEI. CDR3 in DNA: TGTGCCAGTAGGGGACGGGTTAGCACAGATACGCAGTATTTT. It codes for CASRGRVSTDTQYF.

Note on this clonotype: A junction end diverges from the germline sequence, so it may reflect a read error. The chain combines TRBV7-8 with TRBJ1-1; D is uncertain. This CDR3 has 14 amino acids. From germline, CDR1 is SGHVS and CDR2 FQNEAQ. CDR3 DNA: TGTGACAGCAGCTTTGGGGTCATGAACACTGAAGCTTTCTTT. This sequence encodes CDSSFGVMNTEAFF.

The J gene is TRBJ2-7, the V gene TRBV12-5, with D possibly TRBD1 on 5 matching bases. Germline V gene data show CDR1 as LGHNT and CDR2 as FRNRAP. The V end was cut by 6 bases, the J end by 4 bases, with 7 bases between. CDR3 length: 11 residues. This CDR3 reads CASGTGYEQYF. CDR3 DNA sequence: TGTGCTAGTGGAACAGGATACGAGCAGTACTTC.

A few counts support this clonotype. This CDR3 reads CASSLAGQGDEETQYF. The CDR3 bases are TGTGCCAGCAGCTTGGCCGGACAGGGGGATGAAGAGACCCAGTACTTC. The chain joins TRBV5-4 to TRBJ2-5; 10 bases align to TRBD1. This CDR3 region has 16 residues. The germline gives CDR1 SGHNT, CDR2 YYREEE (reference sequence). J gave up 3 bases and V 0 bases, and 5 bases lay outside the gene matches.

CDR3 DNA sequence: TGCGCCAGCAGCCGAGTTCGCGGCGGAGGATCCTACGAGCAGTACTTC. It specifies CASSRVRGGGSYEQYF. The J gene is TRBJ2-7, the V gene TRBV4-3; perhaps TRBD2 as D (5 bases). From germline, CDR1 is LGHNA and CDR2 YSLEER. V lost 4 bases, J lost 1 base, and 17 bases lay in between. The CDR3 spans 16 residues.

In this sample, this clonotype turned up a few times. The chain joins TRBV24-1 to TRBJ1-5; the match to TRBD1 covers 10 bases. This CDR3 has 15 amino acids. Germline V gene sequence: CDR1 KGHDR, CDR2 SFDVKD. Germline trimming cut 6 bases from V and 3 bases from J; bases unmatched to any gene: 4. CDR3 DNA: TGTGCCACCAGTAAGGGACAGGGGATCAATCAGCCCCAGCATTTT. Amino acids: CATSKGQGINQPQHF.

A word on this clonotype: One end of the junction is discordant with germline, which a read error may explain. This chain joins TRBV19 and TRBJ2-7, with 13 positions matching TRBD2. The CDR3 is 15 residues long. Germline-derived CDR1 and CDR2 are LNHDA and SQIVND (reference sequence). For the CDR3, the DNA is TGCGCCAGTAGTATAGCCGGACTAGCGGGGGTCGAGCAGTACTTC. It translates to CASSIAGLAGVEQYF.